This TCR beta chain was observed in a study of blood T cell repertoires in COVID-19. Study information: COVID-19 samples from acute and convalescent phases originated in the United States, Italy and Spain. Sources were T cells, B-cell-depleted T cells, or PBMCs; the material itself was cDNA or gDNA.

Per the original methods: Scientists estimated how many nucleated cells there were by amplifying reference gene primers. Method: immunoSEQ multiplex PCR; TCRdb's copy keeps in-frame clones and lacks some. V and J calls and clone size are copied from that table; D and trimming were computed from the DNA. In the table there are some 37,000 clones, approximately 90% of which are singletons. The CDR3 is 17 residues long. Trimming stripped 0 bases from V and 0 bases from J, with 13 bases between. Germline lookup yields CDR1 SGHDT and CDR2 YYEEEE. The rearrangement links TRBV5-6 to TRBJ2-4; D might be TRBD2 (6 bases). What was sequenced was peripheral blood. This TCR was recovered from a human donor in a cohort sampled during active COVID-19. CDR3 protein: CASSLESAGLAKNIQYF. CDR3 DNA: TGTGCCAGCAGCTTGGAGTCCGCGGGGCTAGCCAAAAACATTCAGTACTTC. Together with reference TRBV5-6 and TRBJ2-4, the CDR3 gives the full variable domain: DAGVTQSPTHLIKTRGQQVTLRCSPKSGHDTVSWYQQALGQGPQFIFQYYEEEERQRGNFPDRFSGHQFPNYSSELNVNALLLGDSALYLCASSLESAGLAKNIQYFGAGTRLSVL.